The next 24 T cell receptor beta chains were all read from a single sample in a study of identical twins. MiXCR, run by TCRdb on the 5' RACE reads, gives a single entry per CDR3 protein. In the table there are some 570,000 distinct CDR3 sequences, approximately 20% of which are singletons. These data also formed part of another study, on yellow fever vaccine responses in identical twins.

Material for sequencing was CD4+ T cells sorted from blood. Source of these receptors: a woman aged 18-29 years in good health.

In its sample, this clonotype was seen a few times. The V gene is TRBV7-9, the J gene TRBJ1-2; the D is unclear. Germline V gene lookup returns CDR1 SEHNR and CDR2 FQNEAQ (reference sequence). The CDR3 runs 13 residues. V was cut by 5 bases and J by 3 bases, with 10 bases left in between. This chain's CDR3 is CASSPLFDYGYTF. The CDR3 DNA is TGTGCCAGCAGCCCCCTCTTCGACTATGGCTACACCTTC.

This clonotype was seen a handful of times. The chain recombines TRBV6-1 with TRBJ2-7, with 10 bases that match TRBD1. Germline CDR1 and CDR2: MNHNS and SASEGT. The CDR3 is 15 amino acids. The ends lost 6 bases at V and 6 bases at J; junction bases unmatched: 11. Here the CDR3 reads CASSRILTGGFEQYF. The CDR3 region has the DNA TGTGCCAGCAGCCGAATTCTGACAGGGGGCTTCGAGCAGTACTTC.

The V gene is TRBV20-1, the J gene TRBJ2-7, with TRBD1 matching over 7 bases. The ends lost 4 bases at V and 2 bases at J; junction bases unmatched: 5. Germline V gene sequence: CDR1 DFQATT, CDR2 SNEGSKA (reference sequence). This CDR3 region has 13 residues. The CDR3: CSAMNRGAYEQYF. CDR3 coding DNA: TGCAGTGCTATGAACAGGGGAGCCTACGAGCAGTACTTC.

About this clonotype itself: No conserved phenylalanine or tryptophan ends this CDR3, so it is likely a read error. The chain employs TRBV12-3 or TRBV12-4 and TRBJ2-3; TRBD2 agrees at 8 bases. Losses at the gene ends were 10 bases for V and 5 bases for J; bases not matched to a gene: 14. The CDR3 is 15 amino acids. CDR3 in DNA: TGTGCCATCGATAGCGGGAAGGGGGTAATAGATACGCAGTATCTT. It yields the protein CAIDSGKGVIDTQYL.

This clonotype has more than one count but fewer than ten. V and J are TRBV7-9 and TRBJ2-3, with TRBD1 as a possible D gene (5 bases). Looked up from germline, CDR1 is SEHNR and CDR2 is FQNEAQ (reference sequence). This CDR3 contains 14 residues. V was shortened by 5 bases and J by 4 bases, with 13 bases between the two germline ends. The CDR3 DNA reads TGTGCCAGCAGCCAGACAGTATCCGCAGATACGCAGTATTTT. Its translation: CASSQTVSADTQYF. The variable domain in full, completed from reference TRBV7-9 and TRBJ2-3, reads DTGVSQNPRHKITKRGQNVTFRCDPISEHNRLYWYRQTLGQGPEFLTYFQNEAQLEKSRLLSDRFSAERPKGSFSTLEIQRTEQGDSAMYLCASSQTVSADTQYFGPGTRLTVL.

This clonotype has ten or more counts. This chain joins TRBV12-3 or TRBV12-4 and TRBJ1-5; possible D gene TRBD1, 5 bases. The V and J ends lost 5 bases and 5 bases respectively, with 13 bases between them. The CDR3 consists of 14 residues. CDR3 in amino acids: CASSLRTNYQPQHF. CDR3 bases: TGTGCCAGCAGTCTGAGGACAAATTATCAGCCCCAGCATTTT.

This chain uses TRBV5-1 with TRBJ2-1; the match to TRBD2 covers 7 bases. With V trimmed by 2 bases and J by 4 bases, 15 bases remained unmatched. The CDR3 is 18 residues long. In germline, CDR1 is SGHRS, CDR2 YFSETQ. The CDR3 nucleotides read TGCGCCAGCAGCTTCCCTAGCGGAGGACCCCCTACATACAATGAGCAGTTCTTC. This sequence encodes CASSFPSGGPPTYNEQFF.

The CDR3 DNA reads as TGTGCCAGCAGGAACACCGGGACAGGGGGATTCTCCCGCAATGAGCAGTTCTTC. Encoded protein: CASRNTGTGGFSRNEQFF. The rearrangement uses TRBV11-1 and TRBJ2-1; 11 nucleotides agree with TRBD1. This CDR3 contains 18 residues. With V trimmed by 6 bases and J by 6 bases, 16 bases remained unmatched. Per germline, CDR1 SGHAT and CDR2 FQDESV (reference sequence).

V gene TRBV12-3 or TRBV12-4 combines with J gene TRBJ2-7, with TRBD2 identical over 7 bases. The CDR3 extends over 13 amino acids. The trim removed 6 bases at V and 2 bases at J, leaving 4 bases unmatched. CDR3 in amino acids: CASSRGGAYEQYF. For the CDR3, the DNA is TGTGCCAGCAGCCGTGGGGGGGCCTACGAGCAGTACTTC.

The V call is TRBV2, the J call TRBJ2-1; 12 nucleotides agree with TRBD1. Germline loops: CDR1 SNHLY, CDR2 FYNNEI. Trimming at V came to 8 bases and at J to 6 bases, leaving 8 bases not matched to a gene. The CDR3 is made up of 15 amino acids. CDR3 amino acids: CASSGRDRGRNEQFF. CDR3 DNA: TGTGCCAGCTCCGGGCGGGACAGGGGGCGCAATGAGCAGTTCTTC.

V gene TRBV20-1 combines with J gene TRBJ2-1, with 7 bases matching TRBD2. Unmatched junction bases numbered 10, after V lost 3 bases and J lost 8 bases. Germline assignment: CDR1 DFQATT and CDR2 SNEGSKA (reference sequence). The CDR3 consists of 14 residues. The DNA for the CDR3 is TGCAGTGCTAGTGACGGGAGGCTTATTGATGAGCAGTTCTTC. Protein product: CSASDGRLIDEQFF.

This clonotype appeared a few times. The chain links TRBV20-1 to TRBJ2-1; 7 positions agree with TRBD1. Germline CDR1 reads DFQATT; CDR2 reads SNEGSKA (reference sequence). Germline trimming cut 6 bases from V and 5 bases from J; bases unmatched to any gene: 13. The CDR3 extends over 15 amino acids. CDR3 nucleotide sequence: TGCAGTGCCAACTACGGGACAGCGTTAAACAATGAGCAGTTCTTC. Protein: CSANYGTALNNEQFF.

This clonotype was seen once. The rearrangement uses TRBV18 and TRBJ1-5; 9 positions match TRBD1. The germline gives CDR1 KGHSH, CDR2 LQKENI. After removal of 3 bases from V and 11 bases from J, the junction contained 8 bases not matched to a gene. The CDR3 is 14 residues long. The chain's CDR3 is CASSPEQGAGAQHF. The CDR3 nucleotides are TGTGCCAGCTCACCCGAACAGGGGGCGGGGGCCCAGCATTTT. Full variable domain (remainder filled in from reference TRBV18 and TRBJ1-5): NAGVMQNPRHLVRRRGQEARLRCSPMKGHSHVYWYRQLPEEGLKFMVYLQKENIIDESGMPKERFSAEFPKEGPSILRIQQVVRGDSAAYFCASSPEQGAGAQHFGDGTRLSIL.

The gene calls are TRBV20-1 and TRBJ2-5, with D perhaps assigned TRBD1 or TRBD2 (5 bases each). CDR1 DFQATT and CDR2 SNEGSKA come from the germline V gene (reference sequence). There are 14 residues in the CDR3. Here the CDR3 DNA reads TGCAGCGCCCAACCCGGGACCAACAGAGAGACCCAGTACTTC. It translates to CSAQPGTNRETQYF.

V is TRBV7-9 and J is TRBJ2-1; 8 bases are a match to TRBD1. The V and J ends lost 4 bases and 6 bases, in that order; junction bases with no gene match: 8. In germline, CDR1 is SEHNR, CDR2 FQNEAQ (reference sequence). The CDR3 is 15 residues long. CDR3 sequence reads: CASSSRQGILNEQFF. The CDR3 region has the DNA TGTGCCAGCAGCTCCAGACAGGGGATTCTCAATGAGCAGTTCTTC.

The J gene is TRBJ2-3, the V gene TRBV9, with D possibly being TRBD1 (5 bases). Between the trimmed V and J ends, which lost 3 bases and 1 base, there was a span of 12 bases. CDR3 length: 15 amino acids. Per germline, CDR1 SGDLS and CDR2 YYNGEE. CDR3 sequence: CASSGTPGRTDTQYF. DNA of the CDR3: TGTGCCAGCAGCGGGACCCCAGGGCGCACAGATACGCAGTATTTT.

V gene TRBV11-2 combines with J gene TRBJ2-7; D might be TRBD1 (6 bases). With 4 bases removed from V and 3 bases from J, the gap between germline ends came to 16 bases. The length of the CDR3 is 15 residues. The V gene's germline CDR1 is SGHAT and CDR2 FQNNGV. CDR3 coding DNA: TGTGCCAGCAGCTCAACAAAGACAGGAAGCTACGAGCAGTACTTC. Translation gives CASSSTKTGSYEQYF.

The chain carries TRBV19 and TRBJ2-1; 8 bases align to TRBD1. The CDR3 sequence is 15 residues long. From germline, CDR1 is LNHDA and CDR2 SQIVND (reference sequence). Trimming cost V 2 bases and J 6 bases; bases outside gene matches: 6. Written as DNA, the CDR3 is TGTGCCAGTAGTATATACGGGACAGGTCTCAATGAGCAGTTCTTC. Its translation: CASSIYGTGLNEQFF.

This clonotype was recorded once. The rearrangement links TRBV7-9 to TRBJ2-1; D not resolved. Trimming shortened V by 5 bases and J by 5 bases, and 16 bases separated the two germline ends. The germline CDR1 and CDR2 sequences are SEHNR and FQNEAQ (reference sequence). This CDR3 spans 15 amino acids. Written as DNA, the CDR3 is TGTGCCAGCAGCCCGAAGAGTGGTGGGGACAATGAGCAGTTCTTC. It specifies CASSPKSGGDNEQFF.

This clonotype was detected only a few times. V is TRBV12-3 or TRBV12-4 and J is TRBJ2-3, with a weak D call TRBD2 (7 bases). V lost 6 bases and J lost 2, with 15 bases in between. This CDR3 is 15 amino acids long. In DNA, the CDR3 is TGTGCCAGCAGCCCCTTCGGGGGGCCCACAGATACGCAGTATTTT. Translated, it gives CASSPFGGPTDTQYF.

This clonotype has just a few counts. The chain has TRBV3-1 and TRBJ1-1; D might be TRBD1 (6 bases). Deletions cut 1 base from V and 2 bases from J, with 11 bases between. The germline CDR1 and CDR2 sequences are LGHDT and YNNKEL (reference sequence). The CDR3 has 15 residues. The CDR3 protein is CASSQVGTSNTEAFF. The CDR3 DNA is TGTGCCAGCAGCCAAGTAGGGACATCCAACACTGAAGCTTTCTTT.

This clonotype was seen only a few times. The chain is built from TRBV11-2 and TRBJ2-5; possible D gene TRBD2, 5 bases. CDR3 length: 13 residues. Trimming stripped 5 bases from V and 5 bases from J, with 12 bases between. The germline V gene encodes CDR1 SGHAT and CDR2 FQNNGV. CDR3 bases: TGTGCCAGCAGCCCTTGGGAGCGGGAGACCCAGTACTTC. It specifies CASSPWERETQYF.

The CDR3 reads CASSFTIPSSEASYNEQFF. The CDR3, as DNA: TGTGCCAGCAGTTTCACAATCCCTAGTTCGGAGGCCTCCTACAATGAGCAGTTCTTC. The chain combines TRBV6-5 with TRBJ2-1, with D possibly matching TRBD2 (5 bases). The CDR3 spans 19 residues. The ends were cut back, 4 bases at V and 0 bases at J, with 22 bases in the middle. Germline V CDR1 and CDR2: MNHEY, SVGAGI.

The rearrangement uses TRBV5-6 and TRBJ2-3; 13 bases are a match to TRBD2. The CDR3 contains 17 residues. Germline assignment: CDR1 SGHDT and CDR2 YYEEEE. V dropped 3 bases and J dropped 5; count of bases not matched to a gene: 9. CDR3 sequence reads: CASSSILAGGPGDTQYF. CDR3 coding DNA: TGTGCCAGCAGCTCCATACTAGCGGGAGGGCCGGGAGATACGCAGTATTTT.